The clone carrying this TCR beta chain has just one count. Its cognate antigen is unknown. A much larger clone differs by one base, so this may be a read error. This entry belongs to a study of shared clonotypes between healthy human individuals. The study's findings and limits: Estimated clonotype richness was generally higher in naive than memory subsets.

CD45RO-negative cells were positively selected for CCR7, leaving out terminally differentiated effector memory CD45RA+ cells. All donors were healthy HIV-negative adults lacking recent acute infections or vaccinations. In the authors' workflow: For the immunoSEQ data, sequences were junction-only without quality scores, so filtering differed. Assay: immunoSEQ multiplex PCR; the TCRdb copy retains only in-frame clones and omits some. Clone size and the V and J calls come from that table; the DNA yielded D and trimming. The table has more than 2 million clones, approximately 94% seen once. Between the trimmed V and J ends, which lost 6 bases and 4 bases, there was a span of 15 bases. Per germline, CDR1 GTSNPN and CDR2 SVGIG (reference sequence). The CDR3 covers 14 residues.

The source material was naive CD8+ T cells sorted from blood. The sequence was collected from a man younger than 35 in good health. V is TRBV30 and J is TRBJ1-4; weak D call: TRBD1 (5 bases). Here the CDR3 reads CACTRDASNEKLFF. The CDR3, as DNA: TGTGCCTGTACAAGGGACGCCAGTAATGAAAAACTGTTTTTT.